The source of this T cell receptor beta chain is a study of blood T cell repertoires in COVID-19. The overall study: Acute and convalescent COVID-19 specimens originated in the United States, Italy and Spain.

The CDR3 totals 15 residues. V dropped 5 bases and J dropped 8; count of bases not matched to a gene: 11. Germline-derived CDR1 and CDR2 are MNHEY and SVGAGI. Profiled with immunoSEQ multiplex PCR; TCRdb holds only in-frame clones, not every one. This table has about 150,000 clones, roughly nine tenths appearing once. This clone was detected once. The sequenced sample consisted of peripheral blood. The source of this sequence is an older woman with acute or convalescent COVID-19. V gene TRBV6-5 combines with J gene TRBJ2-3, with 9 bases identical to TRBD1. The DNA for the CDR3 is TGTGCCAGCAGTACAGGGACAGGGCTCCGGGGTACGCAGTATTTT. It is translated as CASSTGTGLRGTQYF.